Described below is a single T cell receptor beta chain sequence and its context. The specificity of this receptor is unknown. No much larger clone is present one base from it, and per-base qualities are unavailable. Ficoll-Paque density gradient centrifugation was the method used to isolate PBMCs. According to the germline V gene, CDR1 reads SQVTM and CDR2 reads ANQGSEA. The CDR3 holds 12 amino acids from the cysteine to the phenylalanine. The entry retains the CDR3 DNA only, 36 bases that are in frame from base 1. Trimming takes 0 bases from V and 4 bases from J, and the germline ends sit 6 bases apart. This entry belongs to a study of T-cell memory formation after mild COVID-19 (dated by TCRdb to about 2021). At the level of the whole study: TCR sequence clusters from the two donors were largely donor specific. Two young, previously healthy adult volunteers made up the cohort, one male and one female. T-cell clones expanding and contracting after mild COVID-19 in two donors were tracked by longitudinal TCRalpha and TCRbeta repertoire sequencing.

The sequencing machine was an Illumina NovaSeq 6000. cDNA libraries for TCRalpha and TCRbeta were prepared by 5'RACE using constant-segment primers, with sample barcodes and unique molecular identifiers added. RNA was extracted from every sample with Trizol reagent. Libraries were amplified in two PCR steps, with a second sample barcode and Illumina TruSeq adapters added in the second step. Sequencing of the libraries was done on an Illumina NovaSeq, producing 2 x 150 bp paired-end reads. The study's processing was this. Demultiplexing of reads and collapsing into UMI-guided consensus sequences were performed with migec v1.2.7. Using mixcr v2.1.11, UMI consensuses were aligned to TRA and TRB V and J templates and then assembled into clonotypes. Expanded or contracted clonotypes were those called significant by both edgeR and NoisET, with noise models trained on biological replicates. For edgeR calls, a false discovery rate-adjusted p below 0.01 and a log2 fold-change threshold of 1 were applied. PCA with hierarchical clustering of max-normalized trajectories of the 1000 most abundant clonotypes was used as exploratory dynamics analysis. Separately sequenced CD4+ and CD8+ repertoires were used to assign a CD4 or CD8 phenotype to each responding clone. TCRdb trimmed public reads at Q25 via fastp, called clones via MiXCR and kept in-frame beta chains. For every CDR3 protein sequence, its rows merge into one entry that carries the most common genes and DNA. The authors' filters were not applied to this entry. The sample has 50,000 or so distinct CDR3 sequences on record, 12% of them singletons. The leading ten clones occupy approximately 26% of the sample.

Broad study findings and their caveats: Only a couple of mild cases were covered by the study, and larger cohorts that include severe cases with pre-infection samples were considered necessary. SARS-CoV-2 specificity of the second-wave clones peaking on day 37 was not confirmed. Contracting CD4+ clones appeared mostly in the CM and EM memory subsets, whereas CD8+ clones were enriched in EMRA. Balanced CD4/CD8 phenotypes were observed for clones contracting from day 15 to 85, whereas a bias towards CD4+ was observed for a second wave of clones expanding from day 15 to 37. Some responding clones were detected in pre-infection memory, which suggested that pre-existing cross-reactive memory T cells had joined the SARS-CoV-2 response.

The receptor comes from a man younger than 35 who had mild COVID-19 (a few samples of this study predate the infection). The sample titles of this study are shuffled in the database, so cell type and time point are left out; the donor was told from shared clones. The V and J genes are TRBV29-1 and TRBJ1-2, with the D gene uncertain. Sequencing used PBMCs or a T cell subset sorted from them (not recorded which). The CDR3: CSVEDPTYGYTF. The nucleotide sequence reads TGCAGCGTTGAAGATCCCACCTATGGCTACACCTTC.